This T cell receptor (beta chain) is drawn from a study of blood T cell repertoires in COVID-19. For the study at large: Acute and convalescent COVID-19 samples came from the United States, Italy and Spain.

As handled by the study authors: By means of reference gene primer amplification, nucleated cell counts were estimated. Profiling relied on immunoSEQ multiplex PCR, and the TCRdb table lists in-frame clones only, not all of them. V, J and clone size are taken as reported in that table, and D and trimming were inferred from the DNA itself. The table lists about 240,000 clones, roughly 79% of them singletons. It was during active infection that Seattle patients were enrolled and then longitudinally followed. Turning to this clone: The sample holds other DNA sequences that translate to the same CDR3.

This CDR3 contains 13 residues. V was trimmed by 2 bases and J by 1 base, leaving 5 bases between them. This chain uses TRBV12-3 or TRBV12-4 with TRBJ1-1; D gene unclear. Source material: peripheral blood. This receptor was obtained from a woman older than 75 with COVID-19, enrolled during active disease. CDR3 sequence reads: CASSLRGNTEAFF. The CDR3, as DNA: TGTGCCAGCAGTTTACGGGGGAACACTGAAGCTTTCTTT.